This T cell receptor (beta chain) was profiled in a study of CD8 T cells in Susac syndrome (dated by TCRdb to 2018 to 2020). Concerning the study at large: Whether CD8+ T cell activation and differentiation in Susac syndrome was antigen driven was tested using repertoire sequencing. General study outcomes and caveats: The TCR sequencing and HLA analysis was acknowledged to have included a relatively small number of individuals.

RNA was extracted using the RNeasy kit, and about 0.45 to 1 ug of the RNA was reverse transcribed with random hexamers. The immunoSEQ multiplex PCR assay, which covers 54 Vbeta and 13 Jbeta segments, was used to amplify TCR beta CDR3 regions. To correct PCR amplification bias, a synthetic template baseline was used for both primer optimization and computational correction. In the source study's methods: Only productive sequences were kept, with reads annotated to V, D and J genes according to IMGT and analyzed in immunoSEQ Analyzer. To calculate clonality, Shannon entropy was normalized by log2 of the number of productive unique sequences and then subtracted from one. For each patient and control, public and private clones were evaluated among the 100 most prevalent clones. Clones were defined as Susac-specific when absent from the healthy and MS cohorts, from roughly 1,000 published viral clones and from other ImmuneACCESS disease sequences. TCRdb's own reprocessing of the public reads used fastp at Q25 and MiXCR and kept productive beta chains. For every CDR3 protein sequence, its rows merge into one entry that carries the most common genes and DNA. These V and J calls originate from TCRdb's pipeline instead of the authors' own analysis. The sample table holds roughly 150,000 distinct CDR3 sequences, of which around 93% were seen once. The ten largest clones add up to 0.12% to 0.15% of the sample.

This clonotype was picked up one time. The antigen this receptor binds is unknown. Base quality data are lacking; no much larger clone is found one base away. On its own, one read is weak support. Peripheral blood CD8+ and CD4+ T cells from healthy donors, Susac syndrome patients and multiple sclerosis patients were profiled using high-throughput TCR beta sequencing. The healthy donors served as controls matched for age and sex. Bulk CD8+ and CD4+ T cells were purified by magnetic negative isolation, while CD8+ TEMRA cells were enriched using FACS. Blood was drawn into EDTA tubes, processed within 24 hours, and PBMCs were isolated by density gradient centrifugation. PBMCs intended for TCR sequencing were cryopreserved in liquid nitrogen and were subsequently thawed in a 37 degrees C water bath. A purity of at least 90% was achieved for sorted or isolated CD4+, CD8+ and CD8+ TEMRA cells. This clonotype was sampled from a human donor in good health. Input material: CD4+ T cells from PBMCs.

The sequenced DNA: TGTGCCAGCTCACAACAGGGAGTTGCCACTGAAGCTTTCTTT. This translates into CASSQQGVATEAFF. The sequence is built from TRBV18 and TRBJ1-1; a weak D assignment points to TRBD1 (6 bases agree). The CDR3, cysteine through phenylalanine, is 14 amino acids long. Only the CDR3 part of the read is kept: 42 bases, read in frame from the first base. As encoded in the germline V gene, CDR1 is KGHSH while CDR2 is LQKENI. V is reduced by 4 bases and J by 4 bases, leaving a spacing of 13 bases between them. The entire variable domain, with the stretches around the CDR3 drawn from the reference TRBV18 and TRBJ1-1 proteins, is NAGVMQNPRHLVRRRGQEARLRCSPMKGHSHVYWYRQLPEEGLKFMVYLQKENIIDESGMPKERFSAEFPKEGPSILRIQQVVRGDSAAYFCASSQQGVATEAFFGQGTRLTVV.